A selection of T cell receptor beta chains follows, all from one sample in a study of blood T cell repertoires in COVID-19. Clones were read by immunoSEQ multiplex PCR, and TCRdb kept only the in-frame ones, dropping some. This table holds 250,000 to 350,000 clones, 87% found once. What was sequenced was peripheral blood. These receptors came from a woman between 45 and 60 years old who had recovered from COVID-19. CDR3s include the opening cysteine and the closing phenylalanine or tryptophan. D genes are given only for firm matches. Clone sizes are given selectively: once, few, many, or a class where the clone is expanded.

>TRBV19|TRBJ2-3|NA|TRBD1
TGTGCCAGTAGTAGGGACAGGGGCCCCTACGATACGCAGTATTTT
CASSRDRGPYDTQYF
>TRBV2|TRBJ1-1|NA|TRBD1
TGTGCCAGCAGTGACGGACAGGGGGCCGGTGAAGCTTTCTTT
CASSDGQGAGEAFF
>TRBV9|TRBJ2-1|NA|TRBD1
TGTGCCAGCAGCGTAGGACAGGGGGAATACAATGAGCAGTTCTTC
CASSVGQGEYNEQFF
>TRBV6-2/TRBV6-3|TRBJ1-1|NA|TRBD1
TGTGCCAGCAGTTACCCAAAGGGGACAGTAGGCGCTGAAGCTTTCTTT
CASSYPKGTVGAEAFF
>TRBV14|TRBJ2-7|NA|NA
TGTGCCAGCAGCCGGCTGGGCGCGTCCTACGAGCAGTACTTC
CASSRLGASYEQYF
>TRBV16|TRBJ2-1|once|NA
TGTGCCAGCAGCCAATTCGGGCTAGCGAGATCCTACAATGAGCAGTTCTTC
CASSQFGLARSYNEQFF
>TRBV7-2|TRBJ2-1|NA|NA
TGTGCCAGCAGCTTAGACAGGAGAACCTACAATGAGCAGTTCTTC
CASSLDRRTYNEQFF
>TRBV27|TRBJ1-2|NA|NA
TGTGCCAGCAGTAAGGGACACAAGTTTAACTATGGCTACACCTTC
CASSKGHKFNYGYTF
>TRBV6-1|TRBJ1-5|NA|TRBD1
TGTGCCAGCAGCCAGGACAGGGGTAGCAATCAGCCCCAGCATTTT
CASSQDRGSNQPQHF
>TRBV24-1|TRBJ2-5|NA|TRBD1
TGTGCCACCAGTGATCAAGGCAGGGGGTGGGAAGAGACCCAGTACTTC
CATSDQGRGWEETQYF
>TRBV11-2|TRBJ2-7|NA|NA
TGTGCCAGCAGCCCAGGACTCCTATACGAGCAGTACTTC
CASSPGLLYEQYF
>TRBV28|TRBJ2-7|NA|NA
TGTGCCAGCAGTTTGATGGGCGACCCTCGAACCTACGAGCAGTACTTC
CASSLMGDPRTYEQYF
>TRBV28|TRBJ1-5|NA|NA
TGTGCCAGCAGTTGGCAGGGTTACAATCAGCCCCAGCATTTT
CASSWQGYNQPQHF
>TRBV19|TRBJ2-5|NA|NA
TGTGCCAGCCGTCGCCACGGGATGGGGGAGACCCAGTACTTC
CASRRHGMGETQYF
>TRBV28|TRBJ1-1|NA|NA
TGTGCCAGCAGTTCCATAGGGGCTCCTTTGAACACTGAAGCTTTCTTT
CASSSIGAPLNTEAFF
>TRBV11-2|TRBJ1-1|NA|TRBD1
TGTGCCAGCAGCCCTGGGACAGGGGGCACTGAAGCTTTCTTT
CASSPGTGGTEAFF
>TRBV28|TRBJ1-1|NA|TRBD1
TGTGCCAGCAGTTTTAGGGGGCGCAATACTGAAGCTTTCTTT
CASSFRGRNTEAFF
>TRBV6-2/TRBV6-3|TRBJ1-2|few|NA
TGTGCCAGCAGTTACGAGAATTATGGCTACACCTTC
CASSYENYGYTF
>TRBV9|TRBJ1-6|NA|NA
TGTGCCAGCAGCGCCCTATATAATTCACCCCTCCACTTT
CASSALYNSPLHF
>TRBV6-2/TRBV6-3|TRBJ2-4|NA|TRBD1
TGTGCCAGCAGTCACCGACAGGGGGCGGCCAAAAACATTCAGTACTTC
CASSHRQGAAKNIQYF
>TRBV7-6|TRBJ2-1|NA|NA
TGTGCCAGCAGCTTAGCGGGCGTGAAGTACAATGAGCAGTTCTTC
CASSLAGVKYNEQFF
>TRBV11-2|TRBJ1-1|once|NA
TGTGCCAGCGCCGCCCTAGGGACACCGAACACTGAAGCTTTCTTT
CASAALGTPNTEAFF
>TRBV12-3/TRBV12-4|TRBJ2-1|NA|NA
TGTGCCAGCAGTTATAGCTCCTACAATGAGCAGTTCTTC
CASSYSSYNEQFF
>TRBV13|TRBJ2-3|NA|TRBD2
TGTGCCAGCAGCTTTTCTAGCGGGGGGCGCACAGATACGCAGTATTTT
CASSFSSGGRTDTQYF
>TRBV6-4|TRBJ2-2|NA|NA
TGTGCCAGCAGTGAGACTGAGACCGGGGAGCTGTTTTTT
CASSETETGELFF
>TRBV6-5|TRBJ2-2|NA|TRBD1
TGTGCCAGCAGTTACTCTCGGGACAGGGGAAGCGGGGAGCTGTTTTTT
CASSYSRDRGSGELFF
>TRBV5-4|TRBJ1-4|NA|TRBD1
TGTGCCAGCAGCTTGGCAGGGACAGGGAACCTGAAACTGTTTTTT
CASSLAGTGNLKLFF